The rows below give T cell receptor beta chains drawn from one sample of a study of cytomegalovirus exposure and HLA in healthy donors. The data were produced by immunoSEQ multiplex PCR, yet TCRdb's version contains in-frame clones alone and is incomplete. This sample has about 130,000 clones, with approximately 80% found just once. Sample: PBMCs. These receptor sequences come from a man aged 25 to 45 in good health and CMV-seronegative. Each CDR3 is given with its conserved first and last residue. The order of the fields is V gene, clone size, J gene, D gene, CDR3 DNA, CDR3 protein. A D gene is named only where the DNA matches it firmly. Only part of the rows carry a size: once, few, many, or a class if the clone is expanded.

v_gene: TRBV7-2
abundance: NA
j_gene: TRBJ2-1
d_gene: TRBD2
CDR3nt: TGTGCCAGCAGCTTACAAGACCAGACTAGCAATTTCTTC
CDR3aa: CASSLQDQTSNFF

v_gene: TRBV5-1
abundance: few
j_gene: TRBJ2-7
d_gene: TRBD1
CDR3nt: TGCGCCAGCAGCCCGGACAGGGGTGGCTACGAGCAGTACTTC
CDR3aa: CASSPDRGGYEQYF

v_gene: TRBV28
abundance: NA
j_gene: TRBJ1-2
d_gene: NA
CDR3nt: TGTGCCAGCAGTTTAAGGGGATCTAACTATGGCTACACCTTC
CDR3aa: CASSLRGSNYGYTF

v_gene: TRBV10-1
abundance: NA
j_gene: TRBJ2-5
d_gene: TRBD2
CDR3nt: TGCGCCAGCAGTGCTCTCGGGACTACTCAAGAGACCCAGTACTTC
CDR3aa: CASSALGTTQETQYF

v_gene: TRBV5-5
abundance: NA
j_gene: TRBJ2-1
d_gene: NA
CDR3nt: TGTGCCAGCAGCGGCGCCGGGACACTGAACAATGAGCAGTTCTTC
CDR3aa: CASSGAGTLNNEQFF

v_gene: TRBV7-6
abundance: NA
j_gene: TRBJ1-5
d_gene: NA
CDR3nt: TGTGCCAGCAGCCTTAGTAGCAATCAGCCCCAGCATTTT
CDR3aa: CASSLSSNQPQHF

v_gene: TRBV7-9
abundance: NA
j_gene: TRBJ1-1
d_gene: NA
CDR3nt: TGTGCCAGCAGCTTGAGGCCGGGACACCCGAACACTGAAGCTTTCTTT
CDR3aa: CASSLRPGHPNTEAFF

v_gene: TRBV6-4
abundance: NA
j_gene: TRBJ1-2
d_gene: TRBD1
CDR3nt: TGTGCCAGCAGTGACGGGTGGGACAGGGGTAACTATGGCTACACCTTC
CDR3aa: CASSDGWDRGNYGYTF

v_gene: TRBV6-1
abundance: few
j_gene: TRBJ2-5
d_gene: NA
CDR3nt: TGTGCCAGCAGTGATAGGGGGGGGCTCCAAGAGACCCAGTACTTC
CDR3aa: CASSDRGGLQETQYF

v_gene: TRBV11-2
abundance: once
j_gene: TRBJ2-3
d_gene: NA
CDR3nt: TGTGCCAGCAGCTTAGCCGGGAATACGCAGTATTTT
CDR3aa: CASSLAGNTQYF

v_gene: TRBV11-3
abundance: NA
j_gene: TRBJ2-1
d_gene: TRBD1
CDR3nt: TGTGCCAGCAGCCTCACTCGGACAGGGGCGGCCAATGAGCAGTTCTTC
CDR3aa: CASSLTRTGAANEQFF

v_gene: TRBV21-1
abundance: few
j_gene: TRBJ2-7
d_gene: NA
CDR3nt: TGTGCCAGCGCAGTTATGTACGAGCAGTACTTC
CDR3aa: CASAVMYEQYF

v_gene: TRBV2
abundance: NA
j_gene: TRBJ2-1
d_gene: TRBD1
CDR3nt: TGTGCCAGCAGTCGGGACAGGAGCTCCTACAATGAGCAGTTCTTC
CDR3aa: CASSRDRSSYNEQFF

v_gene: TRBV5-1
abundance: NA
j_gene: TRBJ2-5
d_gene: TRBD1
CDR3nt: TGCGCCAGCAGCTTGGCGGACAGGGCGGGAGAGACCCAGTACTTC
CDR3aa: CASSLADRAGETQYF

v_gene: TRBV6-6
abundance: NA
j_gene: TRBJ2-7
d_gene: NA
CDR3nt: TGTGCCAGCAGTTACTCCGGGACTGCCTACGAGCAGTACTTC
CDR3aa: CASSYSGTAYEQYF

v_gene: TRBV6-1
abundance: NA
j_gene: TRBJ2-3
d_gene: TRBD1
CDR3nt: TGTGCCAGCAGCCGGGACAGAGTCACAGATACGCAGTATTTT
CDR3aa: CASSRDRVTDTQYF

v_gene: TRBV29-1
abundance: NA
j_gene: TRBJ2-7
d_gene: TRBD1
CDR3nt: TGCAGCGTTGGTATACAGGGGGCTGGCGAGCAGTACTTC
CDR3aa: CSVGIQGAGEQYF

v_gene: TRBV6-1
abundance: NA
j_gene: TRBJ1-5
d_gene: NA
CDR3nt: TGTGCCAGCGAAGAAGGGGTCCCCTCCAATCAGCCCCAGCATTTT
CDR3aa: CASEEGVPSNQPQHF

v_gene: TRBV9
abundance: NA
j_gene: TRBJ2-1
d_gene: NA
CDR3nt: TGTGCCAGCAGCGATGAAGCTAGGTTCAATGAGCAGTTCTTC
CDR3aa: CASSDEARFNEQFF

v_gene: TRBV10-3
abundance: NA
j_gene: TRBJ2-7
d_gene: TRBD2
CDR3nt: TGTGCCATCAGTGGGCAGCGGGGCTACGAGCAGTACTTC
CDR3aa: CAISGQRGYEQYF

v_gene: TRBV11-2
abundance: NA
j_gene: TRBJ2-7
d_gene: TRBD2
CDR3nt: TGTGCCAGCAGCTTCGGGACTAGCGGGTACGAGCAGTACTTC
CDR3aa: CASSFGTSGYEQYF

v_gene: TRBV21-1
abundance: NA
j_gene: TRBJ2-7
d_gene: NA
CDR3nt: TGTGCCGGAAAAGGACAGGGGGCGTTCTACGAGCAGTACTTC
CDR3aa: CAGKGQGAFYEQYF

v_gene: TRBV2
abundance: NA
j_gene: TRBJ2-1
d_gene: NA
CDR3nt: TGTGCCAGCAGTGTTCGGCGGGACGACAATGAGCAGTTCTTC
CDR3aa: CASSVRRDDNEQFF

v_gene: TRBV10-3
abundance: NA
j_gene: TRBJ2-3
d_gene: TRBD2
CDR3nt: TGTGCCATCAGGGTAGCGGGAGACGATACGCAGTATTTT
CDR3aa: CAIRVAGDDTQYF

v_gene: TRBV5-1
abundance: NA
j_gene: TRBJ2-3
d_gene: NA
CDR3nt: TGCGCCAGCAGAAGAGGATACGGGAGTAAGGAGGCAGATACGCAGTATTTT
CDR3aa: CASRRGYGSKEADTQYF

v_gene: TRBV5-1
abundance: NA
j_gene: TRBJ1-1
d_gene: NA
CDR3nt: TGCGCCAGCAGCCAGGTATCCATGAACACTGAAGCTTTCTTT
CDR3aa: CASSQVSMNTEAFF

v_gene: TRBV4-1
abundance: few
j_gene: TRBJ2-3
d_gene: NA
CDR3nt: TGCGCCAGCAGCCGGGGCAGGGAGGACCGTACGCAGTATTTT
CDR3aa: CASSRGREDRTQYF